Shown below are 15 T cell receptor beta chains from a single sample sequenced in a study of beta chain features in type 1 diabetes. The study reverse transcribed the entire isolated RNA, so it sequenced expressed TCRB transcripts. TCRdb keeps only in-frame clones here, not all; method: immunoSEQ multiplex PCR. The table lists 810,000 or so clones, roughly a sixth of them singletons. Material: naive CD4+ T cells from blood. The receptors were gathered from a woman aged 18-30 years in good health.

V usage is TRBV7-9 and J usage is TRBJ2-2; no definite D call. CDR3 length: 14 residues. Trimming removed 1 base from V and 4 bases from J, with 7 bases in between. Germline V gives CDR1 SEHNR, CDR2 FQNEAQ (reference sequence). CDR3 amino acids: CASSLELSTGELFF. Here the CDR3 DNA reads TGTGCCAGCAGCTTAGAACTATCCACCGGGGAGCTGTTTTTT.

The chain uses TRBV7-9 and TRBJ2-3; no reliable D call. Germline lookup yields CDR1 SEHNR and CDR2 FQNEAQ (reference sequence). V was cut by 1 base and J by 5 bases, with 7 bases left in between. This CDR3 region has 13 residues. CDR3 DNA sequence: TGTGCCAGCAGCTTAGACGAGTTAGATACGCAGTATTTT. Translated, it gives CASSLDELDTQYF.

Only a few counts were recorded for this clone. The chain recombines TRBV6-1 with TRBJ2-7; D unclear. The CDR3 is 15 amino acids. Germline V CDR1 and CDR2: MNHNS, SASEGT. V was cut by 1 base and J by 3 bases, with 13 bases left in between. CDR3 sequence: CASSEESLSFYEQYF. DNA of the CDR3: TGTGCCAGCAGTGAAGAGTCCCTCTCCTTCTACGAGCAGTACTTC.

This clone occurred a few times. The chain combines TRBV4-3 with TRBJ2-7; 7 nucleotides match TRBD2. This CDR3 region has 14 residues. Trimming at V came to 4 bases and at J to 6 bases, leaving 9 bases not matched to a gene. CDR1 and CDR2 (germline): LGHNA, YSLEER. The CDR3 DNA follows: TGCGCCAGCAGCCCTCAGTGGGAGGGCCTCGAGCAGTACTTC. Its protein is CASSPQWEGLEQYF.

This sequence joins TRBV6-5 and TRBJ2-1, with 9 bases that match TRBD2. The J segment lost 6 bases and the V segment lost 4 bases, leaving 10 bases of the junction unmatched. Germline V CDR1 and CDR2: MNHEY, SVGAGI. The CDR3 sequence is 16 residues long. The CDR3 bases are TGTGCCAGCAGTTCCTACCTAGCGGGACTATCCAATGAGCAGTTCTTC. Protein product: CASSSYLAGLSNEQFF.

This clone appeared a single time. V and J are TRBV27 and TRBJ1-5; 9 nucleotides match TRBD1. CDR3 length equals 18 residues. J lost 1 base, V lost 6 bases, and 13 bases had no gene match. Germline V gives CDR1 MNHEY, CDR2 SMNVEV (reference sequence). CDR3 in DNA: TGTGCCAGCAGCCGTGGGACAGGGAGTAGGGTGAGCAATCAGCCCCAGCATTTT. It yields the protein CASSRGTGSRVSNQPQHF.

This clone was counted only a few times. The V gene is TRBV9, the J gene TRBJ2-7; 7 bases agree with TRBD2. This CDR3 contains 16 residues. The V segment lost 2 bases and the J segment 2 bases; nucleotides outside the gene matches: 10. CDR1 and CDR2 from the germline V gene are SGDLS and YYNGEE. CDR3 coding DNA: TGTGCCAGCAGCGTTGCGGGACTACAAAGCCCCTACGAGCAGTACTTC. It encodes CASSVAGLQSPYEQYF.

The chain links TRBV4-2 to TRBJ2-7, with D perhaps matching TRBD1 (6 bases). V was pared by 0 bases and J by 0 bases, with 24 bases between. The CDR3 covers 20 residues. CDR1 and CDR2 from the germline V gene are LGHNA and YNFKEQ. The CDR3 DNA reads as TGTGCCAGCAGCCAAGATGTCAACAGGGATCGGTTCAGCAGCTCCTACGAGCAGTACTTC. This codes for CASSQDVNRDRFSSSYEQYF.

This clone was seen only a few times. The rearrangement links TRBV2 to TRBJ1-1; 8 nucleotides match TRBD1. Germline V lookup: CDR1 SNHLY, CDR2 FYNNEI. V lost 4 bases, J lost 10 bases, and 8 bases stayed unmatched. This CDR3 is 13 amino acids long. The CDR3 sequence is CASSGPFQGAAFF. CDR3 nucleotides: TGTGCCAGCAGTGGACCTTTCCAGGGGGCAGCTTTCTTT.

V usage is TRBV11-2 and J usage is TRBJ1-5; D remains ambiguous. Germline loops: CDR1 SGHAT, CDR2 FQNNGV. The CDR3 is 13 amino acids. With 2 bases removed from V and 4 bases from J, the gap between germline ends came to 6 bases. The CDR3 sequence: CASSLQDNQPQHF. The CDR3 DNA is TGTGCCAGCAGCTTACAGGATAATCAGCCCCAGCATTTT. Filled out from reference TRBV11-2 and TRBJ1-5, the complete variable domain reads EAGVAQSPRYKIIEKRQSVAFWCNPISGHATLYWYQQILGQGPKLLIQFQNNGVVDDSQLPKDRFSAERLKGVDSTLKIQPAKLEDSAVYLCASSLQDNQPQHFGDGTRLSIL.

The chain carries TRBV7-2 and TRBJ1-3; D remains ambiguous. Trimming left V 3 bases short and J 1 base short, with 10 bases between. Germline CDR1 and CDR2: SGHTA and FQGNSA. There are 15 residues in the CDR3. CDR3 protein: CASSLIRRSGNTIYF. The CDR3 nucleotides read TGTGCCAGCAGCTTGATCCGTCGGTCTGGAAACACCATATATTTT.

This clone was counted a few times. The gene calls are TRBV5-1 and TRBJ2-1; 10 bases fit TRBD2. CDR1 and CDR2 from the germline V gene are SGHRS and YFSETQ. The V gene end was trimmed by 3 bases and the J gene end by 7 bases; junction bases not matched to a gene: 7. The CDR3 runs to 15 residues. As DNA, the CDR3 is TGCGCCAGCAGCTCAGCGGGAGGGCCGGGGAATGAGCAGTTCTTC. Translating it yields CASSSAGGPGNEQFF.

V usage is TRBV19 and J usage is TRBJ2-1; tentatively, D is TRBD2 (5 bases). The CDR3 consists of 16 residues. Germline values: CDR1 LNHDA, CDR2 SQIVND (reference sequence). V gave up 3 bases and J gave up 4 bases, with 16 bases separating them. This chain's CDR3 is CASSMARLTNYNEQFF. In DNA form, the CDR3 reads TGTGCCAGTAGTATGGCCCGACTAACTAATTACAATGAGCAGTTCTTC.

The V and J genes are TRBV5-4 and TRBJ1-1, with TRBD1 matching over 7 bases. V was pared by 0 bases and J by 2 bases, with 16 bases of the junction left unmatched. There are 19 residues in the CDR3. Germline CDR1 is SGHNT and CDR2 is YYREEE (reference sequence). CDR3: CASSLAFGGGARDNTEAFF. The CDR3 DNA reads TGTGCCAGCAGCTTGGCGTTTGGAGGGGGCGCTAGGGACAACACTGAAGCTTTCTTT. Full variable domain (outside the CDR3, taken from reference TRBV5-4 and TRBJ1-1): ETGVTQSPTHLIKTRGQQVTLRCSSQSGHNTVSWYQQALGQGPQFIFQYYREEENGRGNFPPRFSGLQFPNYSSELNVNALELDDSALYLCASSLAFGGGARDNTEAFFGQGTRLTVV.

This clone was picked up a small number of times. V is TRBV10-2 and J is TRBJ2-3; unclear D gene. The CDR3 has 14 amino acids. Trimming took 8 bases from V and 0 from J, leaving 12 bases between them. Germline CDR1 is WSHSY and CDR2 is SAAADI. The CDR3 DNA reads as TGCGCCAGCTCGGGCTCGGGTAGCACAGATACGCAGTATTTT. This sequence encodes CASSGSGSTDTQYF.